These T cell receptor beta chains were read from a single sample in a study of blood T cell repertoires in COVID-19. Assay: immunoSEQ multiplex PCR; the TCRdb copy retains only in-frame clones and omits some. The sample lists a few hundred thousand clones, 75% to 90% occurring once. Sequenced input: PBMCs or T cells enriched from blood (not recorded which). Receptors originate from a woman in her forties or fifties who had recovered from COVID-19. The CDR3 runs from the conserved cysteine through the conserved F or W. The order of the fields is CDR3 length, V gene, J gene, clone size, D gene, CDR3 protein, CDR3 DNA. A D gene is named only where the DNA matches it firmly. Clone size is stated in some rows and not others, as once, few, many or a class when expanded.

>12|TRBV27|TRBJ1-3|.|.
CASKGRGDTIYF
TGTGCCAGCAAGGGGCGCGGAGACACCATATATTTT
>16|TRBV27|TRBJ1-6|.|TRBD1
CASSFGGGQDNSPLHF
TGTGCCAGCAGTTTTGGGGGCGGACAGGATAATTCACCCCTCCACTTT
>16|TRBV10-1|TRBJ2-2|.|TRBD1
CASSNAGTGRTGELFF
TGCGCCAGCAGCAATGCCGGGACAGGAAGGACCGGGGAGCTGTTTTTT
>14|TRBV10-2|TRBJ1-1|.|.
CASSVIRGSDEAFF
TGCGCCAGCAGTGTAATCCGGGGGTCGGATGAAGCTTTCTTT
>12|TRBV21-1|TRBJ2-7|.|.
CASSQGSYEQYF
TGTGCCAGCAGTCAGGGCTCCTACGAGCAGTACTTC
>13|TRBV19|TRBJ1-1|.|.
CASSIGGNTEAFF
TGTGCCAGTAGTATCGGGGGGAACACTGAAGCTTTCTTT
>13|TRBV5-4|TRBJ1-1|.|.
CASSPTMNTEAFF
TGTGCCAGCAGCCCGACAATGAACACTGAAGCTTTCTTT
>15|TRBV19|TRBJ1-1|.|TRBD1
CASSESRGPNTEAFF
TGTGCCAGTAGTGAATCCAGGGGGCCGAACACTGAAGCTTTCTTT
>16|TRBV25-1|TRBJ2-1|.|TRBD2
CASSARKDSGYNEQFF
TGTGCCAGCAGTGCTCGGAAAGATAGCGGGTACAATGAGCAGTTCTTC
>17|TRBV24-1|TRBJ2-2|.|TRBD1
CATSDRTGFQNTGELFF
TGTGCCACCAGTGACCGGACAGGGTTCCAGAACACCGGGGAGCTGTTTTTT
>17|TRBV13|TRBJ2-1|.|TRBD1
CASSFSGQGFWYNEQFF
TGTGCCAGCAGCTTCTCGGGACAGGGGTTTTGGTACAATGAGCAGTTCTTC
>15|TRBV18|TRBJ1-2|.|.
CASSPGGQSVYGYTF
TGTGCCAGCTCACCGGGCGGACAGAGCGTATATGGCTACACCTTC
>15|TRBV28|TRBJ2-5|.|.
CASSTRTRGQETQYF
TGTGCCAGCAGCACCCGGACGCGGGGACAAGAGACCCAGTACTTC
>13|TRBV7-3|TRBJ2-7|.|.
CASSLGRGDEQYF
TGTGCCAGCAGCTTAGGCAGGGGGGACGAGCAGTACTTC
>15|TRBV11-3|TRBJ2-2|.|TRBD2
CASSPGRPNTGELFF
TGTGCCAGCAGCCCCGGGAGGCCGAACACCGGGGAGCTGTTTTTT
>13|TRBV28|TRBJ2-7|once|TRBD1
CASRDRRTYEQYF
TGTGCCAGCCGGGACAGGAGAACCTACGAGCAGTACTTC
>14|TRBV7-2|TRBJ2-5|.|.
CASSLGSRQETQYF
TGTGCCAGCAGCTTAGGTTCCAGGCAAGAGACCCAGTACTTC
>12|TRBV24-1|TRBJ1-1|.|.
CATSDAGTEAFF
TGTGCCACCAGTGATGCGGGCACTGAAGCTTTCTTT
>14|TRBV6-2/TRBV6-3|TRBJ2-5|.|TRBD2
CASSYGLAGQTQYF
TGTGCCAGCAGTTACGGACTAGCGGGGCAGACCCAGTACTTC
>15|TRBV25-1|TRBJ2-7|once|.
CASSESKGYFGEQYF
TGTGCCAGCAGTGAATCGAAGGGGTATTTCGGCGAGCAGTACTTC
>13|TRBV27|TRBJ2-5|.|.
CASSLSFRETQYF
TGTGCCAGCAGTTTATCCTTCCGGGAGACCCAGTACTTC
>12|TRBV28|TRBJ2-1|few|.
CALGQTYNEQFF
TGTGCCCTGGGGCAGACATACAATGAGCAGTTCTTC
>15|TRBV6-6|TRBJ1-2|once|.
CASSHNTGKGDGYTF
TGTGCCAGCAGCCATAATACAGGGAAAGGAGACGGCTACACCTTC
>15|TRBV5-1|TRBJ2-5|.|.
CASSLWRGPQETQYF
TGCGCCAGCAGCTTGTGGCGGGGCCCCCAAGAGACCCAGTACTTC
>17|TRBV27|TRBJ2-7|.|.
CASSFGDPGEGTYEQYF
TGTGCCAGCAGTTTTGGGGATCCGGGAGAAGGGACCTACGAGCAGTACTTC
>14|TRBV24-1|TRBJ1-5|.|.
CATSDDQGYQPQHF
TGTGCCACCAGTGATGACCAGGGTTATCAGCCCCAGCATTTT
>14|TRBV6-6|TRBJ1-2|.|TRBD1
CASTKGTGVIGYTF
TGTGCCAGCACCAAGGGGACAGGGGTTATTGGCTACACCTTC
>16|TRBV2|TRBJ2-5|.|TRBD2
CASRLRAGGIQETQYF
TGTGCCAGCAGGCTAAGGGCGGGAGGCATTCAAGAGACCCAGTACTTC
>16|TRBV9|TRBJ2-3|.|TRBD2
CASSVGLAGNTDTQYF
TGTGCCAGCAGCGTAGGACTAGCGGGGAACACAGATACGCAGTATTTT
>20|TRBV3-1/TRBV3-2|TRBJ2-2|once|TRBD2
CASSQGLGASGGPRSGELFF
TGTGCCAGCAGCCAAGGTCTCGGGGCTAGCGGGGGCCCTAGATCCGGGGAGCTGTTTTTT
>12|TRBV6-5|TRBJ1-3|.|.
CASHSSGNTIYF
TGTGCCAGTCACAGCTCTGGAAACACCATATATTTT
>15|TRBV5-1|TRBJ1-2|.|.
CASSLVSSPRYGYTF
TGCGCCAGCAGCTTGGTTTCATCACCGCGCTATGGCTACACCTTC
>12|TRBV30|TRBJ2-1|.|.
CAWSGSFNEQFF
TGTGCCTGGAGCGGGAGCTTCAATGAGCAGTTCTTC